This TCR beta chain appears in the sequencing data of a study of shared clonotypes between healthy human individuals. General study findings and limits: The small donor group covered limited genetic and exposure diversity. Non-shared clonotypes had lower generation probabilities than those shared by all four donors. Only blood samples were collected, and tissue repertoires likely differ.

The naive CD8 population came from CD45RO-negative cells selected for CCR7, without terminally differentiated effector memory CD45RA+ cells. Sorted-subset replicate PCR reactions contained approximately 190 ng DNA, corresponding to approximately 30,000 T cell genomes. The method was immunoSEQ multiplex PCR; TCRdb's version includes in-frame clones alone and lacks a portion of them. Here the sample spans around 2.1 million clones, roughly 91% being singletons. V lost 6 bases, J lost 3 bases, and 6 bases lay in between. From germline, CDR1 is MNHEY and CDR2 SVGAGI. The CDR3 runs to 11 residues. About this clone: Its cognate antigen is unknown. Other DNA sequences in this specimen translate into the identical CDR3.

The chain links TRBV6-5 to TRBJ2-7; no definite D call. The TCR originated in a man aged 18 to 30 in good health. Some clones in this sample may be carry-over from other donors' samples. Sequenced input: naive CD8+ T cells from PBMCs. The CDR3 spells CASSDRYEQYF. The CDR3 DNA follows: TGTGCCAGCAGCGACCGCTACGAGCAGTACTTC.